Listed below are T cell receptor beta chains from one sample, sequenced in a study of blood T cell repertoires in COVID-19. Profiling relied on immunoSEQ multiplex PCR, and the TCRdb table lists in-frame clones only, not all of them. The sample has more than 55,000 clones, about 91% seen once. The sequencing sample was made of peripheral blood. These receptors were obtained from a man in his sixties with acute or convalescent COVID-19. CDR3s include the opening cysteine and the closing phenylalanine or tryptophan. The D gene is left open where the match is weak.

>TRBJ1-4|.|TRBV21-1
CASSLRGYYYEKLFF
TGTGCCAGCAGCCTAAGGGGATATTATTATGAAAAACTGTTTTTT
>TRBJ2-5|.|TRBV7-8
CASSLRRASPSWAQYF
TGTGCCAGCAGCTTACGGCGGGCGAGTCCTTCCTGGGCCCAGTACTTC
>TRBJ2-2|TRBD2|TRBV6-5
CASSSPGGGTGELFF
TGTGCCAGCAGTAGCCCCGGGGGGGGGACCGGGGAGCTGTTTTTT
>TRBJ2-3|TRBD2|TRBV19
CASSIIGPRLAGTRLDTQYF
TGTGCCAGTAGTATAATCGGGCCCCGACTAGCGGGAACAAGGTTAGATACGCAGTATTTT
>TRBJ2-1|.|TRBV7-2
CASSLDPSGAPPIF
TGTGCCAGCAGCTTAGACCCCTCAGGGGCCCCGCCGATCTTC
>TRBJ1-2|TRBD1|TRBV28
CASSFLNRDRGLYGYTF
TGTGCCAGCAGTTTCCTCAACCGGGACAGGGGACTGTATGGCTACACCTTC
>TRBJ1-2|TRBD1|TRBV6-5
CASSLGQNYGYTF
TGTGCCAGCAGCCTGGGACAGAACTATGGCTACACCTTC
>TRBJ2-2|.|TRBV9
CASSVRNANTGELFF
TGTGCCAGCAGCGTCAGAAACGCGAACACCGGGGAGCTGTTTTTT
>TRBJ1-1|TRBD1|TRBV6-1
CASSDPSGQGNTEAFF
TGTGCCAGCAGTGATCCATCGGGACAGGGGAACACTGAAGCTTTCTTT
>TRBJ1-1|.|TRBV9
CASSVGVANTEAFF
TGTGCCAGCAGCGTAGGGGTAGCGAACACTGAAGCTTTCTTT
>TRBJ2-3|.|TRBV29-1
CSVERVGGSLRTDTQYF
TGCAGCGTTGAACGGGTTGGCGGGTCGCTCCGCACAGATACGCAGTATTTT
>TRBJ2-7|TRBD1|TRBV11-2
CASSSRQGSYEQYF
TGTGCCAGCAGCTCCCGACAGGGGTCCTACGAGCAGTACTTC
>TRBJ1-2|.|TRBV9
CASSVAGRAGYTF
TGTGCCAGCAGCGTAGCAGGGAGGGCTGGCTACACCTTC
>TRBJ2-7|.|TRBV5-4
CASSLPGGSYEQYF
TGTGCCAGCAGCTTGCCCGGCGGCTCCTACGAGCAGTACTTC
>TRBJ2-2|TRBD1|TRBV7-2
CASSPTGVTGELFF
TGTGCCAGCAGCCCGACAGGGGTCACCGGGGAGCTGTTTTTT
>TRBJ2-3|TRBD2|TRBV7-2
CASSLGSGTSGRGTDTQYF
TGTGCCAGCAGCTTGGGATCCGGGACTAGCGGGAGAGGCACAGATACGCAGTATTTT
>TRBJ1-6|.|TRBV7-9
CASSLFSGGVHSPLHF
TGTGCCAGCAGCTTATTTTCCGGGGGAGTCCATTCACCCCTCCACTTT
>TRBJ2-1|TRBD2|TRBV24-1
CATHRGGGPGIKGYNEQFF
TGTGCCACCCACCGCGGGGGTGGGCCCGGGATTAAAGGATACAATGAGCAGTTCTTC
>TRBJ2-5|.|TRBV28
CASRVGGRETQYF
TGTGCCAGCAGAGTTGGGGGCAGGGAGACCCAGTACTTC
>TRBJ2-3|.|TRBV3-1/TRBV3-2
CASSPSTDTQYF
TGTGCCAGCAGCCCGAGCACAGATACGCAGTATTTT
>TRBJ1-3|.|TRBV7-9
CASSRRFSGNTIYF
TGTGCCAGCAGCCGCAGGTTCTCTGGAAACACCATATATTTT
>TRBJ1-4|.|TRBV7-8
CASSKRGATNEKLFF
TGTGCCAGCAGCAAACGGGGTGCAACTAATGAAAAACTGTTTTTT
>TRBJ2-7|TRBD1|TRBV2
CASSAETGLRYEQYF
TGTGCCAGCAGTGCAGAGACAGGGCTCAGATACGAGCAGTACTTC
>TRBJ2-1|.|TRBV5-1
CASSLPTGTEQFF
TGCGCCAGCAGCTTACCCACCGGGACAGAGCAGTTCTTC
>TRBJ1-5|TRBD1|TRBV3-1/TRBV3-2
CASSQDAGQGQPQHF
TGTGCCAGCAGCCAAGATGCAGGACAGGGACAGCCCCAGCATTTT
>TRBJ2-7|.|TRBV5-1
CASSLPRTATDPYEQYF
TGCGCCAGCAGCTTGCCTCGAACGGCAACAGACCCCTACGAGCAGTACTTC
>TRBJ1-4|.|TRBV2
CASSEEATGREKLFF
TGTGCCAGCAGTGAAGAGGCGACGGGGAGGGAAAAACTGTTTTTT
>TRBJ2-7|TRBD2|TRBV10-2
CASWTSRTYEQYF
TGCGCCAGTTGGACTAGCCGAACCTACGAGCAGTACTTC
>TRBJ2-5|.|TRBV28
CASSLMRGETQYF
TGTGCCAGCAGTTTAATGAGGGGGGAGACCCAGTACTTC
>TRBJ2-3|.|TRBV5-4
CASSLGGTDTQYF
TGTGCCAGCAGCTTGGGAGGGACAGATACGCAGTATTTT
>TRBJ2-1|TRBD2|TRBV9
CASSAPPAGVGNEQFF
TGTGCCAGCAGCGCCCCCCCAGCGGGAGTAGGAAATGAGCAGTTCTTC
>TRBJ2-1|.|TRBV29-1
CSVDPMTGSKQFF
TGCAGCGTTGACCCCATGACAGGATCCAAGCAGTTCTTC
>TRBJ1-2|.|TRBV3-1/TRBV3-2
CASSQEGGGYTF
TGTGCCAGCAGCCAAGAGGGCGGGGGCTACACCTTC
>TRBJ2-1|TRBD2|TRBV19
CASSVQPGLAGYNEQFF
TGTGCCAGTAGTGTGCAACCGGGACTAGCGGGCTACAATGAGCAGTTCTTC
>TRBJ1-2|.|TRBV30
CAWSAEESNYGYTF
TGTGCCTGGAGTGCGGAGGAATCGAACTATGGCTACACCTTC
>TRBJ1-5|.|TRBV7-3
CASSLTRAEPQHF
TGTGCCAGCAGCTTAACGAGAGCGGAGCCCCAGCATTTT
>TRBJ2-2|TRBD1|TRBV3-1/TRBV3-2
CASSQLGQTTGELFF
TGTGCCAGCAGCCAACTGGGACAGACCACCGGGGAGCTGTTTTTT
>TRBJ2-7|TRBD2|TRBV4-1
CASSQDPRDYLAREQYF
TGCGCCAGCAGCCAAGATCCCCGGGACTATCTTGCTCGCGAGCAGTACTTC
>TRBJ2-1|TRBD1|TRBV19
CASADRPYNEQFF
TGTGCCAGTGCGGACAGGCCATACAATGAGCAGTTCTTC
>TRBJ2-1|TRBD2|TRBV7-3
CASSSTGTSGTGEQFF
TGTGCCAGCAGCTCGACCGGGACTAGCGGGACTGGTGAGCAGTTCTTC
>TRBJ2-5|TRBD1|TRBV7-9
CASSLASRGRETQYF
TGTGCCAGCAGCTTAGCGTCAAGGGGGCGGGAGACCCAGTACTTC
>TRBJ1-1|.|TRBV5-1
CASSLNGGRDTEAFF
TGCGCCAGCAGCTTGAATGGGGGCCGGGACACTGAAGCTTTCTTT
>TRBJ2-3|TRBD2|TRBV6-5
CASSGGTSAPDTQYF
TGTGCCAGCAGCGGGGGGACTAGCGCTCCAGATACGCAGTATTTT
>TRBJ1-3|TRBD1|TRBV18
CASSSTGTGAGNTIYF
TGTGCCAGCTCATCAACCGGGACAGGGGCTGGAAACACCATATATTTT
>TRBJ2-1|TRBD1|TRBV5-6
CASSLGGQGGNEQFF
TGTGCCAGCAGCTTGGGTGGACAGGGGGGCAATGAGCAGTTCTTC
>TRBJ1-5|.|TRBV15
CATSSGREIYWPQHF
TGTGCCACCAGCAGTGGCAGGGAAATTTACTGGCCCCAGCATTTT
>TRBJ2-1|.|TRBV27
CASTASQGLVVNEQFF
TGTGCCAGCACCGCTTCCCAGGGGCTAGTTGTCAATGAGCAGTTCTTC
>TRBJ1-2|TRBD1|TRBV24-1
CATSDTRDRGRGYGYTF
TGTGCCACCAGTGATACGAGGGACAGGGGGCGCGGCTATGGCTACACCTTC
>TRBJ2-1|TRBD2|TRBV7-3
CASSLAGLAGGNEQFF
TGTGCCAGCAGCTTAGCGGGACTAGCGGGAGGGAATGAGCAGTTCTTC